Reported below is one T cell receptor beta chain. The antigen remains unidentified. This sample was taken from a study of T cell responses to AZD1222 COVID-19 vaccine. Study observations and caveats: Among those given AZD1222, only five or six were seropositive at baseline.

This CDR3 region has 15 residues. The trim removed 4 bases at V and 5 bases at J, leaving 14 bases unmatched. Germline loops: CDR1 SQVTM, CDR2 ANQGSEA. The data were produced by immunoSEQ multiplex PCR, yet TCRdb's version contains in-frame clones alone and is incomplete. The sample contains around 140,000 clones, around 92% of which appear only once. Sequenced here: peripheral blood, sampled 28 days after the second AZD1222 dose. This clonotype was sampled from an adult who received the AZD1222 COVID-19 vaccine. The chain links TRBV29-1 to TRBJ2-7, with TRBD1 matching over 7 bases. The CDR3 coding sequence is TGCAGCGTTGCAAAGGGGGCCTCCCCACGCGACGAGCAGTACTTC. Protein: CSVAKGASPRDEQYF.